This T cell receptor (beta chain) came from a study of blood T cells in healthy people across ages. J gave up 4 bases and V 6 bases, and 6 bases lay outside the gene matches. The CDR3 consists of 15 residues. Germline lookup yields CDR1 SQVTM and CDR2 ANQGSEA. PCR was performed a second time for roughly 7 to 12 cycles using a sample-barcoded 5' primer and a J-beta primer mix. A tag from a template-switch adaptor with 12 random nucleotides marked each cDNA molecule. TCRdb passed the 5' RACE reads through MiXCR, listing each CDR3 protein once. Among fewer than 800,000 distinct CDR3 sequences, 20% to 25% were seen once, and the ten largest hold more than 8%. The same data also went into a second study, on T cells of mothers and their children. That report notes: In cDNA synthesis, all of the extracted RNA was used at roughly 1.5 ug per 15 ul. Mothers yielded over 8 million CDR3 reads, children some 2.9 million each.

The V gene is TRBV29-1, the J gene TRBJ2-1; 13 positions agree with TRBD2. The specimen was blood. This sequence was found in a boy younger than 18 in good health. CDR3 loop: CSVPGLAGSYNEQFF. In DNA, the CDR3 is TGCAGCGTCCCGGGACTAGCGGGAAGTTACAATGAGCAGTTCTTC.